This T cell receptor beta chain came from a study of T cell responses to AZD1222 COVID-19 vaccine. CDR3 length: 12 amino acids. The ends were cut back, 4 bases at V and 6 bases at J, with 9 bases in the middle. The germline V gene has CDR1 SGHTA and CDR2 FQGNSA. The protocol was immunoSEQ multiplex PCR, while the TCRdb copy is restricted to in-frame clones and leaves out a portion. The sample holds 130,000 or so clones, roughly 86% seen once. The material was peripheral blood, obtained on day 0 of AZD1222 vaccination. The TCR originated in an adult in good health. The rearrangement joins TRBV7-2 to TRBJ1-2; weak D call: TRBD1 (6 bases). The CDR3 DNA reads as TGTGCCAGCAGCTCTCGGACAGATGGCTACACCTTC. The encoded protein is CASSSRTDGYTF.